Listed below are T cell receptor beta chains from one sample, sequenced in a study of OX40 agonist ivuxolimab in advanced cancers. Sequencing was performed with immunoSEQ multiplex PCR; in TCRdb, only in-frame clones are kept and a portion is missing. This sample has some 77,000 clones, with around 83% found just once. The source was CD4+ or CD8+ T cells sorted from blood, collected in a trial of the OX40 agonist ivuxolimab. All receptors come from an adult with an advanced solid tumor such as melanoma, head and neck, liver or kidney cancer. Each CDR3 is given with its conserved first and last residue. A D gene is named only where the DNA matches it firmly. The size field is filled for only some rows; it gives once, few, many or a size class.

V gene,D gene,J gene,clone size,CDR3 protein,CDR3 DNA
TRBV7-2,TRBD2,TRBJ2-3,-,CASRPTGTSRSDTQYF,TGTGCCAGCAGGCCCACCGGGACTAGCAGATCAGATACGCAGTATTTT
TRBV5-4,-,TRBJ1-2,-,CASTLRGRSNYGYTF,TGTGCCAGCACGCTACGGGGTCGATCTAACTATGGCTACACCTTC
TRBV4-1,TRBD1,TRBJ2-7,-,CASSQDTGTGSYEQYF,TGCGCCAGCAGCCAAGACACCGGGACAGGGTCCTACGAGCAGTACTTC
TRBV5-6,TRBD1,TRBJ1-6,-,CASSPTDAGTGWDSPLHF,TGTGCCAGCAGCCCCACCGACGCGGGGACAGGGTGGGATTCACCCCTCCACTTT
TRBV5-4,-,TRBJ2-1,-,CASSPGGTVSYNEQFF,TGTGCCAGCAGCCCGGGGGGCACCGTCTCCTACAATGAGCAGTTCTTC
TRBV19,-,TRBJ1-1,-,CASRTDREAFF,TGTGCCAGTAGAACCGACAGGGAAGCTTTCTTT
TRBV9,TRBD2,TRBJ2-3,-,CASSGPSGASTDTQYF,TGTGCCAGCAGCGGACCTAGCGGTGCTAGCACAGATACGCAGTATTTT
TRBV19,-,TRBJ1-2,-,CATSADGYTF,TGTGCCACTTCCGCAGATGGCTACACCTTC
TRBV19,TRBD1,TRBJ1-5,-,CASASQGANQPQHF,TGTGCCAGCGCCTCACAGGGGGCCAATCAGCCCCAGCATTTT
TRBV5-1,TRBD1,TRBJ2-5,-,CASSMRDRVETQYF,TGCGCCAGCAGCATGAGGGACAGGGTGGAGACCCAGTACTTC
TRBV6-5,TRBD2,TRBJ2-7,-,CASSYDTSGGSNEQYF,TGTGCCAGCAGTTACGACACTAGCGGGGGTTCCAACGAGCAGTACTTC
TRBV30,TRBD2,TRBJ2-7,-,CAWSSTQAGPYEQYF,TGTGCCTGGAGTTCCACTCAAGCGGGACCCTACGAGCAGTACTTC
TRBV19,-,TRBJ1-2,-,CASRSQRNYGYTF,TGTGCCAGTAGGTCACAGAGGAACTATGGCTACACCTTC
TRBV6-1,-,TRBJ2-7,-,CASSQRSYEQYF,TGTGCCAGCAGCCAGCGGTCCTACGAGCAGTACTTC
TRBV5-5,TRBD1,TRBJ1-5,-,CASSLQGGSNQPQHF,TGTGCCAGCAGCTTGCAGGGGGGATCCAATCAGCCCCAGCATTTT
TRBV29-1,-,TRBJ2-5,-,CSDEETQYF,TGCAGCGACGAAGAGACCCAGTACTTC
TRBV7-9,TRBD2,TRBJ2-1,-,CASSLTGTSDYNEQFF,TGTGCCAGCAGCCTGACCGGGACTAGCGACTACAATGAGCAGTTCTTC
TRBV30,TRBD2,TRBJ2-7,-,CAWTGLAAGQYF,TGTGCCTGGACGGGACTAGCCGCGGGGCAGTACTTC
TRBV19,-,TRBJ1-2,once,CASSIDRYGYTF,TGTGCCAGTAGTATAGATCGCTATGGCTACACCTTC
TRBV29-1,-,TRBJ1-2,-,CSVERQTNYGYTF,TGCAGCGTTGAAAGACAGACTAACTATGGCTACACCTTC
TRBV5-1,-,TRBJ2-5,-,CASSLEAGGETQYF,TGCGCCAGCAGCTTGGAGGCAGGGGGGGAGACCCAGTACTTC
TRBV5-8,-,TRBJ1-5,-,CASSWGSNQPQHF,TGTGCCAGCAGCTGGGGGAGCAATCAGCCCCAGCATTTT
TRBV18,-,TRBJ2-7,-,CASSPPESMGSSYEQYF,TGTGCCAGCTCACCACCCGAGAGCATGGGATCCTCCTACGAGCAGTACTTC
TRBV5-1,-,TRBJ2-7,few,CASSLGGYEQYF,TGCGCCAGCAGCTTGGGCGGCTACGAGCAGTACTTC
TRBV30,TRBD1,TRBJ2-5,-,CAWSGGQGIKQTQYF,TGTGCCTGGAGTGGAGGACAGGGGATTAAACAGACCCAGTACTTC
TRBV19,TRBD1,TRBJ2-3,-,CASSLTGGARTDTQYF,TGTGCCAGTAGCCTAACAGGGGGCGCTAGGACAGATACGCAGTATTTT
TRBV28,TRBD1,TRBJ1-1,-,CASSRTGGTEAFF,TGTGCCAGCAGCCGGACAGGGGGCACTGAAGCTTTCTTT
TRBV7-2,-,TRBJ1-3,-,CASSFGGGSGNTIYF,TGTGCCAGCAGCTTTGGAGGGGGCTCTGGAAACACCATATATTTT
TRBV11-2,-,TRBJ1-1,once,CASSLDLGRNTEAFF,TGTGCCAGCAGCTTAGATCTGGGTCGGAACACTGAAGCTTTCTTT
TRBV29-1,-,TRBJ1-5,-,CSVRAGGKEPQHF,TGCAGCGTGAGGGCGGGGGGCAAGGAGCCCCAGCATTTT
TRBV6-1,-,TRBJ1-2,many,CASSGSSYGYTF,TGTGCCAGCAGTGGGAGTTCCTATGGCTACACCTTC
TRBV5-5,-,TRBJ1-5,many,CASSLISGEPQHF,TGTGCCAGCAGCCTCATATCGGGAGAGCCCCAGCATTTT
TRBV6-1,-,TRBJ1-2,-,CASSTGNYGYTF,TGTGCCAGCAGCACAGGGAACTATGGCTACACCTTC
TRBV5-1,TRBD2,TRBJ2-5,-,CASSLGGGTKEETQYF,TGCGCCAGCAGCTTGGGTGGAGGGACTAAAGAAGAGACCCAGTACTTC
TRBV5-1,-,TRBJ2-5,once,CASSLAGREETQYF,TGCGCCAGCAGCTTGGCCGGCAGGGAGGAGACCCAGTACTTC
TRBV28,-,TRBJ1-1,-,CASMTGNTEAFF,TGTGCCAGCATGACAGGTAACACTGAAGCTTTCTTT
TRBV29-1,TRBD1,TRBJ2-1,-,CSVVSGRDRGTDEQFF,TGCAGCGTTGTGAGCGGACGGGACAGGGGAACGGATGAGCAGTTCTTC
TRBV11-1,-,TRBJ2-7,-,CASSFSSFSYEQYF,TGTGCCAGCAGCTTCAGCAGTTTCTCCTACGAGCAGTACTTC
TRBV7-3,-,TRBJ2-5,-,CASSFTGQRETQYF,TGTGCCAGCAGTTTTACAGGGCAGAGGGAGACCCAGTACTTC
TRBV6-5,TRBD1,TRBJ1-1,-,CASSQGAGGTEAFF,TGTGCCAGCAGCCAGGGGGCCGGGGGCACTGAAGCTTTCTTT
TRBV5-1,-,TRBJ2-2,-,CASSPTLSVNTGELFF,TGCGCCAGCAGCCCCACTTTATCCGTGAACACCGGGGAGCTGTTTTTT
TRBV6-1,-,TRBJ1-4,once,CASSHLGGREKLFF,TGTGCCAGCAGCCACCTGGGAGGGAGGGAAAAACTGTTTTTT
TRBV7-2,-,TRBJ1-1,once,CASSLLGTEAFF,TGTGCCAGCAGCTTACTGGGGACTGAAGCTTTCTTT
TRBV4-1,TRBD2,TRBJ2-1,-,CASSQGELAGGTYNEQFF,TGCGCCAGCAGCCAAGGAGAACTAGCGGGGGGGACCTACAATGAGCAGTTCTTC
TRBV5-1,-,TRBJ1-6,once,CASSLGSGPYNSPLHF,TGCGCCAGCAGCTTGGGATCAGGACCGTATAATTCACCCCTCCACTTT
TRBV27,-,TRBJ2-6,-,CASSPLAGRGSGANVLTF,TGTGCCAGCAGTCCCCTGGCAGGCCGAGGCTCTGGGGCCAACGTCCTGACTTTC
TRBV28,-,TRBJ1-2,once,CASALGTAEFYGYTF,TGTGCCAGCGCATTGGGGACCGCAGAATTCTATGGCTACACCTTC
TRBV11-3,-,TRBJ1-1,once,CASLTQGMNTEAFF,TGTGCCAGCCTCACGCAGGGGATGAACACTGAAGCTTTCTTT
TRBV4-1,TRBD1,TRBJ1-2,-,CASSPQAGGYGYTF,TGCGCCAGCAGCCCCCAGGCAGGGGGCTATGGCTACACCTTC
TRBV2,TRBD2,TRBJ2-1,-,CASRGTSGGHSYNEQFF,TGTGCCAGCAGGGGGACTAGCGGGGGCCACTCCTACAATGAGCAGTTCTTC
TRBV18,-,TRBJ2-7,-,CASSPTNRGGEQYF,TGTGCCAGCTCACCAACCAACAGGGGGGGCGAGCAGTACTTC
TRBV27,TRBD1,TRBJ1-2,-,CASSWTGGGGYTF,TGTGCCAGCAGTTGGACAGGGGGCGGTGGCTACACCTTC